This is a list of T cell receptor beta chains from one sample in a study of blood T cell repertoires in COVID-19. TCRdb's table, derived via immunoSEQ multiplex PCR, lists solely in-frame clones and lacks some. The table records 120,000 to 150,000 clones, 80% to 90% of them present only once. The sequenced material came from peripheral blood. Receptors were obtained from a woman aged 45-65 years with active or convalescent COVID-19. CDR3s include the opening cysteine and the closing phenylalanine or tryptophan. D genes are given only for firm matches. For some rows the clone size is stated as once, few or many, or as a class when expanded; others skip it.

few TRBJ2-1 TRBD2 TRBV7-3 TGTGCCAGCAGCTTATCTTGGCGGGAGAGGTACAATGAGCAGTTCTTC CASSLSWRERYNEQFF
. TRBJ1-1 . TRBV9 TGTGCCAGCAGCGTAGTCGGGGACACTGAAGCTTTCTTT CASSVVGDTEAFF
. TRBJ1-3 TRBD1 TRBV6-5 TGTGCCAGCAGAGACAGGGGGCGTGGAAACACCATATATTTT CASRDRGRGNTIYF
. TRBJ1-5 . TRBV4-1 TGCGCCAGCAGCCAAGAGGGCTTCCGGGGGGGAAGCAATCAGCCCCAGCATTTT CASSQEGFRGGSNQPQHF
. TRBJ2-3 . TRBV7-3 TGTGCCAGCAGCTCCTCCGCGGGGCATAGCACAGATACGCAGTATTTT CASSSSAGHSTDTQYF
. TRBJ2-1 TRBD2 TRBV5-4 TGTGCCAGCAGCTCCGGGACTAGCGGGAAACATGAGCAGTTCTTC CASSSGTSGKHEQFF
. TRBJ2-2 TRBD2 TRBV19 TGTGCCAGTAGTAAGACTAGCGGGAGGTTGGGAACCGGGGAGCTGTTTTTT CASSKTSGRLGTGELFF
. TRBJ2-2 TRBD2 TRBV18 TGTGCCAGCTCACGGACTAGCGGGGATACCGGGGAGCTGTTTTTT CASSRTSGDTGELFF
. TRBJ1-2 TRBD1 TRBV5-1 TGCGCCAGCAGCACGGGACAGGGCATTGGCTACACCTTC CASSTGQGIGYTF
. TRBJ2-5 TRBD1 TRBV11-2 TGTGCCAGCAGCTTAGATACAGGGGGCCTGCAAGAGACCCAGTACTTC CASSLDTGGLQETQYF
. TRBJ2-5 . TRBV3-1/TRBV3-2 TGTGCCAGCAGCCAGCTAGAGAAAGAGACCCAGTACTTC CASSQLEKETQYF